This record concerns one T cell receptor (beta chain) sequence. The antigen is not known. The data were taken from a study of cytomegalovirus exposure and HLA in healthy donors. Study-level points and caveats: Later findings reportedly placed an Asian-associated ancestry cluster below the approximately 700-donor mean for N-insertions.

The CDR3 is 15 amino acids. Losses at the gene ends were 3 bases for V and 5 bases for J; bases not matched to a gene: 7. Germline lookup yields CDR1 PRHDT and CDR2 FYEKMQ (reference sequence). The PCR was carried out with 60 Vbeta primers and 13 Jbeta primers. The assay was immunoSEQ multiplex PCR, and TCRdb's table has in-frame clones only and misses some. Among around 78,000 clones listed, 60% to 85% were seen once. The sample taken for sequencing was PBMCs. The sequence was obtained from a male donor in good health and CMV-seronegative. V is TRBV13 and J is TRBJ2-3; 8 bases line up with TRBD2. DNA of the CDR3: TGTGCCAGCAGCTTCGTCCGGGAGGGAATAGATACGCAGTATTTT. This translates into CASSFVREGIDTQYF. The full variable domain, its missing parts supplied by reference TRBV13 and TRBJ2-3, is AAGVIQSPRHLIKEKRETATLKCYPIPRHDTVYWYQQGPGQDPQFLISFYEKMQSDKGSIPDRFSAQQFSDYHSELNMSSLELGDSALYFCASSFVREGIDTQYFGPGTRLTVL.